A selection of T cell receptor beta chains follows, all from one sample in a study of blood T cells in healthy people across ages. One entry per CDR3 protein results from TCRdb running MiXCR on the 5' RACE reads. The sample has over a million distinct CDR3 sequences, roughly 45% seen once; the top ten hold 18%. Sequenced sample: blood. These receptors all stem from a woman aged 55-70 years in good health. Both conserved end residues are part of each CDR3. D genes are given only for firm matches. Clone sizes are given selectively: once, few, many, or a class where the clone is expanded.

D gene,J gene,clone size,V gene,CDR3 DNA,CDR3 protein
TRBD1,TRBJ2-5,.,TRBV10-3,TGTGCCGTCAAACCCGGGACAGGGAGCCAAGAGACCCAGTACTTC,CAVKPGTGSQETQYF
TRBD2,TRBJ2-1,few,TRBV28,TGTGCCAGCAAAGGCGAGCGGGAGGGCTTACAGTTCTTC,CASKGEREGLQFF
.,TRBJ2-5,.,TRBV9,TGTGCCAGCAGCGTACTCGGGGAGTACCAAGAGACCCAGTACTTC,CASSVLGEYQETQYF
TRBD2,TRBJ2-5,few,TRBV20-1,TGCAGTGCTAGACTGGGGAGCGGGAGTTTCTGGGAGACCCAGTACTTC,CSARLGSGSFWETQYF
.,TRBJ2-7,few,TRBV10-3,TGTGCCATCAGTGATCCCTGGGGGGTAGAGGAAGAGCAGTACTTC,CAISDPWGVEEEQYF
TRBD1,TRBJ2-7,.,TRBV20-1,TGCAGTGCTAACAGGGGCGGAGGAGAGCAGTACTTC,CSANRGGGEQYF
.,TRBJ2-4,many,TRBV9,TGTGCCAGCAGCGGTTCGTTAGCCAAAAACATTCAGTACTTC,CASSGSLAKNIQYF
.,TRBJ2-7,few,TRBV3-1,TGTGCCAGCAGCCAAGTACAGGGTCGTGAGGAGCAGTACTTC,CASSQVQGREEQYF
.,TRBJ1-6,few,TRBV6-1,TGTGCCAGCAGTGAGGACAGATCAGGGTCACCCCTCCACTTT,CASSEDRSGSPLHF
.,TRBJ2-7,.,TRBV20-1,TGCAGTGCTAGTGTGTCTAACTACGAGCAGTACTTC,CSASVSNYEQYF
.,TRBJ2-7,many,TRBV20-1,TGCAGTGCGAGGGGAGACAGCTCCTACGAGCAGTACTTC,CSARGDSSYEQYF
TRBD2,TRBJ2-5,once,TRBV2,TGTGCCAGCAGTGTGGATCGCGGGAGCGGGGAGACCCAGTACTTC,CASSVDRGSGETQYF
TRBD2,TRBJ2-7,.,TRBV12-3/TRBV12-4,TGTGCCGCAGGGTGGGAGGGCCCTGTGACCTACGAGCAGTACTTC,CAAGWEGPVTYEQYF
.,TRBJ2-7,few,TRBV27,TGTGCCAGCAGTACGACTCGGACAGCTTCCTACGAGCAGTACTTC,CASSTTRTASYEQYF
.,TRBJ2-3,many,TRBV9,TGTGCCAGCAGCAAGGACGGAGGGAAGGGTACGCAGTATTTT,CASSKDGGKGTQYF
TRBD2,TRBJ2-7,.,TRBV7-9,TGTGCCAGCAGCTTAGGGGCACTAGCGGGAGTATTCTACGAGCAGTACTTC,CASSLGALAGVFYEQYF
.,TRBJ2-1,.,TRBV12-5,TGTGCTAATGGTTTGCCCCAGGGGGAGGGAATCAAGTTCTTC,CANGLPQGEGIKFF
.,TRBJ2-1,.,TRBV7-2,TGTGCCAGCAGCTACAAGGGGGTAAACTCCTACAATGAGCAGTTCTTC,CASSYKGVNSYNEQFF
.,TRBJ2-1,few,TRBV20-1,TGCAGTGCTTCCGGGACCCCCAGCTCCTACAATGAGCAGTTCTTC,CSASGTPSSYNEQFF
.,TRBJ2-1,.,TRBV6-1,TGTGCCAGCAGCCTGACTGCAGCCGCGGCCTCGAGCTCCTACAATGAGCAGTTCTTC,CASSLTAAAASSSYNEQFF
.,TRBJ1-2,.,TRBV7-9,.,CASSLVGQGTRNTF
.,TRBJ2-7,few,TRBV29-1,TGCAGCGTCGAGACGGGACGTCCAGCGTACGAGCAGTACTTC,CSVETGRPAYEQYF
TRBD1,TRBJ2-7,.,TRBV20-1,TGCAGTGCTAGAGAACAGACAGGGCGCGAGCAGTACTTC,CSAREQTGREQYF
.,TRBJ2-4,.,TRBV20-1,TGCAGTGCTAGAGATCGAAGGAATATAGCCAAAAACATTCAGTACTTC,CSARDRRNIAKNIQYF
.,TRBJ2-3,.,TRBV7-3,TGTGCCAGCAGCTTACGGCGTACAGGCGGGACAGATACGCAGTATTTT,CASSLRRTGGTDTQYF
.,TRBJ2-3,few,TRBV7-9,TGTGCCAGCATCACATTTGGCGAAAACACAGATACGCAGTATTTT,CASITFGENTDTQYF
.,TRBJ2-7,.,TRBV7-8,TGTGCCAGCTGCCGGGACCGACCTCCTTGCGAGCAGTACTTC,CASCRDRPPCEQYF
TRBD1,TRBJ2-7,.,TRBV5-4,TGTGCCAGCAGCCGCATCCCCGGGACAGGGGTCTCCTACGAGCAGTACTTC,CASSRIPGTGVSYEQYF
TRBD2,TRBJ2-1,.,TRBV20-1,TGCAGTGCTCACGGGACTAGCGGGAGGGACTACAATGAGCAGTTCTTC,CSAHGTSGRDYNEQFF
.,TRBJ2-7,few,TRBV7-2,TGTGCCAGCAGTTACGCCGGGACAAAATACGAGCAGTACTTC,CASSYAGTKYEQYF
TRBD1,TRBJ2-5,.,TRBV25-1,TGTGCCAGCAGCCCCGGACAGGTCTACCAGTACTTC,CASSPGQVYQYF
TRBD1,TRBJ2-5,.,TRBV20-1,TGCAGTGCCTCAGGGGGCCTGGAGACCCAGTACTTC,CSASGGLETQYF
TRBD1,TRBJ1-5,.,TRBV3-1,TGTGCCAGCAGCCAAGATCCGGGACAGACGAATCAGCCCCAGCATTTT,CASSQDPGQTNQPQHF
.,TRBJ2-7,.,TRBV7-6,TGTGCCAGCAGCGTAGGCCAGTCCCGATACGAGCAGTACTTC,CASSVGQSRYEQYF